A single T cell receptor (beta chain) is shown here with its context. Its antigen is currently unknown. This sample was included in a study of OX40 agonist ivuxolimab in advanced cancers. Study background: Patients were given ivuxolimab, an antibody that agonizes OX40 (CD134). Administration of intravenous ivuxolimab to patients occurred every 2 weeks at 0.01 to 10 mg/kg. Subjects had a mean age of around 60 years, with a range of 23 to 79; just over 80% were male. Study-wide points: Certain nonresponding patients likewise had low normalized T-cell clonal expansion.

This CDR3 is 16 amino acids long. V lost 5 bases to trimming and J lost 8 bases; unmatched junction nucleotides: 12. Germline V gene data show CDR1 as LNHDA and CDR2 as SQIVND (reference sequence). Some clones are missing from TCRdb's copy, which holds only in-frame ones; the method was immunoSEQ multiplex PCR. Among fewer than 80,000 clones listed, roughly nine tenths were seen once. This receptor was obtained from an adult with an advanced solid tumor such as melanoma, head and neck, liver or kidney cancer. The specimen was CD4+ or CD8+ T cells sorted from blood, collected in a trial of the OX40 agonist ivuxolimab. V gene TRBV19 combines with J gene TRBJ2-1; the match to TRBD2 covers 10 bases. The CDR3 loop reads CASSSNLAGETYEQFF. Written as DNA, the CDR3 is TGTGCCAGTAGTTCCAATCTAGCGGGAGAAACGTATGAGCAGTTCTTC.